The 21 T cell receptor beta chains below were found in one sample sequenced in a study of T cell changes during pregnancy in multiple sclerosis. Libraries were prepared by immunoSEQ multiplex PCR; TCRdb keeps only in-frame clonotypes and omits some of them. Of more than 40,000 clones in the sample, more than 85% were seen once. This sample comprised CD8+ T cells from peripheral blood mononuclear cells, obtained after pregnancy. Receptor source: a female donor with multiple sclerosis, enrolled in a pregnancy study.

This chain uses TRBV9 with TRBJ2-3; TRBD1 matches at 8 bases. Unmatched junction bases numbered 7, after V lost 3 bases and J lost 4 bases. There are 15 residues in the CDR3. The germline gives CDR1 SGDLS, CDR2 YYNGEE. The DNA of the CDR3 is TGTGCCAGCAGCGCCCACGGACAGGGATCAGATACGCAGTATTTT. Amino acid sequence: CASSAHGQGSDTQYF.

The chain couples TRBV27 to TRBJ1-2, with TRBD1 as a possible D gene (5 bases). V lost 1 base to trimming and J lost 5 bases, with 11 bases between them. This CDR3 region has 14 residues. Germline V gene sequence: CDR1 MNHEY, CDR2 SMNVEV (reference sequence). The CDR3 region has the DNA TGTGCCAGCAGTTTATTCCCAGGGCAATATGGCTACACCTTC. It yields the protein CASSLFPGQYGYTF.

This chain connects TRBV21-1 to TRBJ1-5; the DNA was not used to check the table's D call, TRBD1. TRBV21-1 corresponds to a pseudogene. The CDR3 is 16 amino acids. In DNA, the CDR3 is TGTGCCAGCAGCGATAAACCGGGACACAGAAATCAGCCCCAGCATTTT. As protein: CASSDKPGHRNQPQHF.

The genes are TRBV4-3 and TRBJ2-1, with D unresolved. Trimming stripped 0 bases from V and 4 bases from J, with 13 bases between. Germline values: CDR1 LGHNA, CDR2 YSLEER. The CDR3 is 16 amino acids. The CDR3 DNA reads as TGCGCCAGCAGCCAAGATATAAGCGACCTATACAATGAGCAGTTCTTC. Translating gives CASSQDISDLYNEQFF.

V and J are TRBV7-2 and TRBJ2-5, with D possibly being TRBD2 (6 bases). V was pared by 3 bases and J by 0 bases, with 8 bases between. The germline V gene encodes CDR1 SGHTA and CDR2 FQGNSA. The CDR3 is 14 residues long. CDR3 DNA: TGTGCCAGCAGCTTGAGGGACTACCAAGAGACCCAGTACTTC. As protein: CASSLRDYQETQYF.

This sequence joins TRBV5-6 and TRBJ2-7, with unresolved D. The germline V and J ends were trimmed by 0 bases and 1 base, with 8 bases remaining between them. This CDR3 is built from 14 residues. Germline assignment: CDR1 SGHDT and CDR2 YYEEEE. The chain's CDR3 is CASSLVSASYEQYF. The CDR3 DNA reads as TGTGCCAGCAGCTTGGTCTCAGCGTCCTACGAGCAGTACTTC.

The chain's CDR3 is CASSVGGTIAEAFF. The CDR3 region has the DNA TGTGCCAGCAGCGTGGGGGGAACGATAGCTGAAGCTTTCTTT. The rearrangement uses TRBV9 and TRBJ1-1, with D maybe TRBD1 (5 bases). Trimming removed 2 bases from V and 6 bases from J, with 14 bases in between. Per the germline V gene, CDR1 is SGDLS and CDR2 is YYNGEE. The CDR3 spans 14 residues.

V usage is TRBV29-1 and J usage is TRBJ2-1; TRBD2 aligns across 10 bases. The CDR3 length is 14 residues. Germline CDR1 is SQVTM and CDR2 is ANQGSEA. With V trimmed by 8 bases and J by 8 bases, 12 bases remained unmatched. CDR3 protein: CSPVIAGGEDEQFF. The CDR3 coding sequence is TGCAGCCCAGTCATAGCGGGAGGAGAAGATGAGCAGTTCTTC.

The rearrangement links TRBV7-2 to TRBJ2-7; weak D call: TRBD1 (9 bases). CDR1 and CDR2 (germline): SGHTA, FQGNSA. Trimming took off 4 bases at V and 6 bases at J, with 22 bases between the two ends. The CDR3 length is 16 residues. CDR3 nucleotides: TGTGCCAGCAGCTCACCCCGGGGGGGACAGGGCCTCGAGCAGTACTTC. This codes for CASSSPRGGQGLEQYF.

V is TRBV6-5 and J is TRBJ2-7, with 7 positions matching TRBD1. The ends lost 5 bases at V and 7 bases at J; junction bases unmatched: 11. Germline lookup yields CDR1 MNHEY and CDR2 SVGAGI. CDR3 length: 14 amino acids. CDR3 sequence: CASSNQGDPREQYF. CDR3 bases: TGTGCCAGCAGTAATCAGGGGGATCCTAGGGAGCAGTACTTC.

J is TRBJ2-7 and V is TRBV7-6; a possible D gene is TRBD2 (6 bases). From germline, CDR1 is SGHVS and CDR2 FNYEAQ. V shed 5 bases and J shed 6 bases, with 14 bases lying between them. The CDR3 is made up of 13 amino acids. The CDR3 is CASSALVEGEQYF. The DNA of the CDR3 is TGTGCCAGCAGCGCCCTCGTGGAGGGCGAGCAGTACTTC. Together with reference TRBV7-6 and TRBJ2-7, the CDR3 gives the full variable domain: GAGVSQSPRYKVTKRGQDVALRCDPISGHVSLYWYRQALGQGPEFLTYFNYEAQQDKSGLPNDRFSAERPEGSISTLTIQRTEQRDSAMYRCASSALVEGEQYFGPGTRLTVT.

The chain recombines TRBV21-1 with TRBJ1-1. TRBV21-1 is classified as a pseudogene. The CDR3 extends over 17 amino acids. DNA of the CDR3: TGTGCCAGCAGCAAAGTGAAGCGGCTTAGGATTCTCACTGAAGCTTTCTTT. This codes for CASSKVKRLRILTEAFF.

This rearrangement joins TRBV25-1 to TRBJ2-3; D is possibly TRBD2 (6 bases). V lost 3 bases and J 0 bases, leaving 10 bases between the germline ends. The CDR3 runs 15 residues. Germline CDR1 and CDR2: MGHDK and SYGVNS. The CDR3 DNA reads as TGTGCCAGCAGTGACCAAGGGACTAGCACAGATACGCAGTATTTT. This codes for CASSDQGTSTDTQYF.

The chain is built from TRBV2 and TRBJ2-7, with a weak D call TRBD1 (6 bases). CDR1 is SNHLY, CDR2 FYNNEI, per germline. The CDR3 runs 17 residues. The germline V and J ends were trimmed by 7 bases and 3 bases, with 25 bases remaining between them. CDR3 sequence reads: CASIVYRAFERGYEQYF. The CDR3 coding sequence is TGTGCCAGCATAGTATACAGGGCATTCGAAAGAGGCTACGAGCAGTACTTC.

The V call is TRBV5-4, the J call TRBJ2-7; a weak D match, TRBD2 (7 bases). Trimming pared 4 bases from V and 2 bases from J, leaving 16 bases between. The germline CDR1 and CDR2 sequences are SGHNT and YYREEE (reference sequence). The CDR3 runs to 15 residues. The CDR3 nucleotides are TGTGCCAGCAGCGATCGGGGGGCTCATACCTACGAGCAGTACTTC. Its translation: CASSDRGAHTYEQYF. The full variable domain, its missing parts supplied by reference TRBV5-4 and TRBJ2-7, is ETGVTQSPTHLIKTRGQQVTLRCSSQSGHNTVSWYQQALGQGPQFIFQYYREEENGRGNFPPRFSGLQFPNYSSELNVNALELDDSALYLCASSDRGAHTYEQYFGPGTRLTVT.

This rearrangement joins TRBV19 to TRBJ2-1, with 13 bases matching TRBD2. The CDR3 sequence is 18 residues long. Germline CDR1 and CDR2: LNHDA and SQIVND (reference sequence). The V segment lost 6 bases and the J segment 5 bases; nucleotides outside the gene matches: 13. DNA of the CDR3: TGTGCCAGTAGCCCCAGGGAGGGGACTAGCGGGAAGCACAATGAGCAGTTCTTC. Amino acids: CASSPREGTSGKHNEQFF.

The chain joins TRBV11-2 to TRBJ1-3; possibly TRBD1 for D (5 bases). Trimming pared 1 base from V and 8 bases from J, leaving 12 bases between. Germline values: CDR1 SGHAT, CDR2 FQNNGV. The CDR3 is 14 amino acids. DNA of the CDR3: TGTGCCAGCAGCTTAGTCCAGGGTGGGGACACCATATATTTT. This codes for CASSLVQGGDTIYF.

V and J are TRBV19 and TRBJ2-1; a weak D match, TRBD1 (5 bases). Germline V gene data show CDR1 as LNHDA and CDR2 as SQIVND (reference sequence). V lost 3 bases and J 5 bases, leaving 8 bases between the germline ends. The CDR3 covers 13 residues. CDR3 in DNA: TGTGCCAGTAGTATGCAGGGTAACAATGAGCAGTTCTTC. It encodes CASSMQGNNEQFF.

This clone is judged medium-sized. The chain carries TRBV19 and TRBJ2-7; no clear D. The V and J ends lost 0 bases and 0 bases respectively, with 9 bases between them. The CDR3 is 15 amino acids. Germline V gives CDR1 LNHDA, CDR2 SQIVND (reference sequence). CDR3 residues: CASSIDYYFSYEQYF. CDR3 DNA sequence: TGTGCCAGTAGTATAGATTACTACTTCTCCTACGAGCAGTACTTC. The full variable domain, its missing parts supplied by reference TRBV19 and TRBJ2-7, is DGGITQSPKYLFRKEGQNVTLSCEQNLNHDAMYWYRQDPGQGLRLIYYSQIVNDFQKGDIAEGYSVSREKKESFPLTVTSAQKNPTAFYLCASSIDYYFSYEQYFGPGTRLTVT.

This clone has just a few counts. The CDR3, as DNA: TGCGCCAGCAGCCAAGGGGACAGGGGGCCCACTGAAGCTTTCTTT. This translates into CASSQGDRGPTEAFF. The gene calls are TRBV4-1 and TRBJ1-1; 12 bases fit TRBD1. There are 15 residues in the CDR3. Germline V gene data show CDR1 as MGHRA and CDR2 as YSYEKL. V lost 1 base and J lost 4; bases outside the gene matches: 1.

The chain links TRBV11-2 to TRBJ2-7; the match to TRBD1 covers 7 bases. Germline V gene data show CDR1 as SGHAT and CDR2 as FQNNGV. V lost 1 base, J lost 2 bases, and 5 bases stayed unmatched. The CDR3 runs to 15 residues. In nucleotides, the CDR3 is TGTGCCAGCAGCTTAGTTTACAGGGGTGCCTACGAGCAGTACTTC. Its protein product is CASSLVYRGAYEQYF.